The clone carrying this TCR beta chain was observed at least ten times. Its antigen is currently unknown. V gave up 0 bases and J gave up 8 bases, with 21 bases separating them. This CDR3 spans 17 amino acids. Germline loops: CDR1 SGHDT, CDR2 YYEEEE. The data originate from a study of identical twins. Points from the study as a whole: Monozygotic twin pairs showed more out-of-frame TCR alpha sharing than models estimated. Excess twin sharing in beta out-of-frame sequences was weaker.

TCRdb re-called the 5' RACE reads with MiXCR, one entry per CDR3 protein. There are 310,000 or so distinct CDR3 sequences in the sample; around 9.7% occur only once, and under 7.5% lies in the top ten. This same sample was also taken into another study, of yellow fever vaccine responses in identical twins. That paper notes: Reportedly, the T cell response mounted by twins to vaccine seemed partly convergent, partly personalized.

The chain combines TRBV5-6 with TRBJ2-1, with TRBD2 as a possible D gene (6 bases). Sequenced material: CD8+ T cells sorted from blood. This clonotype was obtained from a woman aged 18-29 years in good health. As DNA, the CDR3 is TGTGCCAGCAGCTTGGCCTGGAGGGAGATAAACACAGATGAGCAGTTCTTC. Translated, it gives CASSLAWREINTDEQFF.